Listed here is a single TCR beta chain. This specimen comes from a study of OX40 agonist ivuxolimab in advanced cancers. Looking at the study overall: Patients with hepatocellular carcinoma, melanoma, renal cell or head and neck cancer made up the dose-escalation patients.

Sequencing was performed with immunoSEQ multiplex PCR; in TCRdb, only in-frame clones are kept and a portion is missing. The sample lists approximately 31,000 clones, approximately 89% occurring once. The origin of this receptor is an adult with an advanced solid tumor such as melanoma, head and neck, liver or kidney cancer. Sequenced material: CD4+ or CD8+ T cells sorted from blood, taken in a trial of the OX40 agonist ivuxolimab.

The CDR3 protein is CACQGQGAFRAFF. CDR3 in DNA: TGTGCCTGCCAGGGACAGGGCGCGTTTCGCGCTTTCTTT. The chain joins TRBV30 to TRBJ1-1; 9 bases are shared with TRBD1. CDR3 length equals 13 residues. Germline CDR1 GTSNPN, CDR2 SVGIG (reference sequence). Trimming cost V 6 bases and J 11 bases; bases outside gene matches: 13.